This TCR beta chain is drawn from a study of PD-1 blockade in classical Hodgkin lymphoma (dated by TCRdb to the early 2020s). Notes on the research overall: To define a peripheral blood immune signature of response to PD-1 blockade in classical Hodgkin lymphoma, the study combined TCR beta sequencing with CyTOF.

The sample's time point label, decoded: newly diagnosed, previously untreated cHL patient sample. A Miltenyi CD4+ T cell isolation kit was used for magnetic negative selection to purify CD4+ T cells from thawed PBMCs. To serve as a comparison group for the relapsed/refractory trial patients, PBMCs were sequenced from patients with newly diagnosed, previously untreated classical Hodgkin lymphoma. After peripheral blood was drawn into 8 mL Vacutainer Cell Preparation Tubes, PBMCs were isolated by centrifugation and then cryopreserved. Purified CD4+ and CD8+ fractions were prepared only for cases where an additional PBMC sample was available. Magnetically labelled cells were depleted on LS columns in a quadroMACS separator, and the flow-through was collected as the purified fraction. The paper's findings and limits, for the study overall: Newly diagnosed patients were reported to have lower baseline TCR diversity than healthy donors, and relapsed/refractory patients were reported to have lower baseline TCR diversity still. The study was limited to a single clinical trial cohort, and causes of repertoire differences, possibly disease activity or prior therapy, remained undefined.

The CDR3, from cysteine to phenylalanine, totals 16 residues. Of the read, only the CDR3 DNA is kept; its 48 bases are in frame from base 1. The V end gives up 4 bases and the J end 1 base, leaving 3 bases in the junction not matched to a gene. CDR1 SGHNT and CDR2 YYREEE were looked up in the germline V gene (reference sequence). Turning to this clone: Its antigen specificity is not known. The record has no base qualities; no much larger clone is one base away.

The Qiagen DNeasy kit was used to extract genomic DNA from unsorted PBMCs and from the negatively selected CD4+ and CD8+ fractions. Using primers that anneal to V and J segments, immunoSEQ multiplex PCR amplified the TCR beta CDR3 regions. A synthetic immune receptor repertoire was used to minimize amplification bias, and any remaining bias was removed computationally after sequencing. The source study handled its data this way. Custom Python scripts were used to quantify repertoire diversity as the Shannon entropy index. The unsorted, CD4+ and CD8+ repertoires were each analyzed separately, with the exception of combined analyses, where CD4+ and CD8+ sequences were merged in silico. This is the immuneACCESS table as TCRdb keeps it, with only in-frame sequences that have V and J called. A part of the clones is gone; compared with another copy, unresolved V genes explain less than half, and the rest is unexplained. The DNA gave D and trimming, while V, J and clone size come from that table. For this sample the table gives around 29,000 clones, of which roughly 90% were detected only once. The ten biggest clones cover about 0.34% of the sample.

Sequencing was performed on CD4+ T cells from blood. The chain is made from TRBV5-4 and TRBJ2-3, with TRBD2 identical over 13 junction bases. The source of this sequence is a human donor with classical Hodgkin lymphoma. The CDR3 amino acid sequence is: CASSPTSGGGTDTQYF. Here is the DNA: TGTGCCAGCAGCCCAACTAGCGGGGGGGGCACAGATACGCAGTATTTT. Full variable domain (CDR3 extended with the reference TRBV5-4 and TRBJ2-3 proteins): ETGVTQSPTHLIKTRGQQVTLRCSSQSGHNTVSWYQQALGQGPQFIFQYYREEENGRGNFPPRFSGLQFPNYSSELNVNALELDDSALYLCASSPTSGGGTDTQYFGPGTRLTVL.